The clone carrying this TCR beta chain occurred a few times. Antigen specificity is unknown. The CDR3 consists of 15 residues. Germline values: CDR1 SGHVS, CDR2 FNYEAQ. The V segment lost 2 bases and the J segment 1 base; nucleotides outside the gene matches: 2. The entry originates in a study of beta chain features in type 1 diabetes. Study-wide background: All samples yielded roughly 110 million examined sorted cells.

Whole-study results and caveats: These data did not resolve whether HLA type affects TCRB rearrangement.

Using CD45RO/CCR7/CD25/CD127/CD95/CD27, CD4+ naive, central memory, regulatory and stem cell-like memory cells were sorted. Sequencing targeted expressed TCRB transcripts, as all isolated RNA had been reverse transcribed. Sequenced by immunoSEQ multiplex PCR; TCRdb stores in-frame clones only, minus some. The sample has around 330,000 clones, approximately 10% seen once; the top ten hold around 0.015%. The receptor was derived from a woman in her 30s in good health. Specimen: naive CD4+ T cells from blood. The chain links TRBV7-6 to TRBJ1-1, with 9 nucleotides matching TRBD1. The CDR3 is CASSLLGQGNTEAFF. CDR3 nucleotides: TGTGCCAGCAGCTTACTGGGACAGGGGAACACTGAAGCTTTCTTT.